The sequence of this TCR beta chain was determined in a study of shared clonotypes between healthy human individuals. As for the study in general: Plates per donor: three CD4 naive, three CD4 memory, two CD8 naive, one CD8 memory. Overall study findings and caveats: Generation probabilities were higher for clonotypes shared across all four sorted-subset donors than for unshared ones.

TCRdb's copy holds only in-frame clones and misses some; the assay was immunoSEQ multiplex PCR. Here the sample spans hundreds of thousands of clones, approximately 74% being singletons. Concerning this clone itself: Its antigen remains unidentified.

The CDR3 loop spans 15 amino acids. V lost 4 bases and J lost 0; bases outside the gene matches: 5. Looked up from germline, CDR1 is SGHRS and CDR2 is YFSETQ. V and J are TRBV5-1 and TRBJ2-5, with 8 bases aligning to TRBD1. The TCR originated in a woman in her twenties or thirties in good health. The sample was memory CD4+ T cells sorted from blood. Subset denoted: CD45RA-negative fraction. CDR3 residues: CASSRTGMNQETQYF. The CDR3 DNA reads TGCGCCAGCAGCCGGACAGGGATGAACCAAGAGACCCAGTACTTC.